This TCR beta chain was captured by sequencing in a study of CD8 T cells in ankylosing spondylitis. The study, taken as a whole, reports: Reactive arthritis synovial fluid and blood were previously reported to contain some motif variants. Enrichment of disease-linked clones was reportedly significant in matched ankylosing spondylitis synovial fluid. Disease-linked clones bore a CD8+ phenotype, appearing relatively rarely in peripheral blood.

As concerns this clonotype: Its antigen is not known.

The TCR beta libraries were generated through quantitative 5'-RACE incorporating molecular barcodes. TCRdb redid the calling of the 5' RACE reads with MiXCR, one entry per CDR3 protein. The data hold under 130,000 distinct CDR3 sequences, with approximately 25% observed a single time. The CDR3 has 14 amino acids. V was pared by 1 base and J by 5 bases, with 1 base of the junction left unmatched. In germline, CDR1 is LGHDT, CDR2 YNNKEL (reference sequence). The TCR comes from a male donor with ankylosing spondylitis. V is TRBV3-1 and J is TRBJ2-4, with 8 positions matching TRBD2. Material: synovial fluid, either unsorted or a sorted T cell fraction (not recorded which). The CDR3 nucleotides read TGTGCCAGCAGCCAAGCGGGAGGGGAAAACATTCAGTACTTC. It specifies CASSQAGGENIQYF.